The 13 T cell receptor beta chains in this list originate from one sample, sequenced in a study of cytomegalovirus exposure and HLA in healthy donors. PCR used 60 Vbeta primers and 13 Jbeta primers. Produced via immunoSEQ multiplex PCR; TCRdb's table is partial and in-frame only. This repertoire shows fewer than 140,000 clones, over 75% found once; its top ten account for approximately 3.6%. Sequencing was performed on PBMCs. Receptors originate from a man aged 60 to 69 in good health and CMV-seronegative.

This clone was seen only a few times. The V gene is TRBV7-9, the J gene TRBJ2-7; TRBD1 matches at 7 bases. This CDR3 has 14 amino acids. The trim removed 5 bases at V and 5 bases at J, leaving 9 bases unmatched. The germline V gene encodes CDR1 SEHNR and CDR2 FQNEAQ (reference sequence). The CDR3 is CASSLTGPRDEQYV. The CDR3 coding sequence is TGTGCCAGCAGCCTGACAGGGCCGCGTGACGAGCAGTACGTC.

This chain uses TRBV10-3 with TRBJ2-7, with a weak D call TRBD2 (7 bases). The length of the CDR3 is 13 residues. Trimming left V 3 bases short and J 7 bases short, with 13 bases between. From germline, CDR1 is ENHRY and CDR2 SYGVKD. The CDR3 nucleotides read TGTGCCATCAGTGAACGGGGGGCGCGGGAGCAGTACGTC. This codes for CAISERGAREQYV.

This clone was recorded only once. The chain links TRBV30 to TRBJ1-4, with 7 nucleotides matching TRBD1. This CDR3 has 17 amino acids. In germline, CDR1 is GTSNPN, CDR2 SVGIG (reference sequence). The J segment lost 4 bases and the V segment lost 0 bases, leaving 11 bases of the junction unmatched. CDR3 amino acids: CAWSVLGRGQVNEKLFF. The CDR3 DNA reads as TGTGCCTGGAGTGTACTGGGAAGGGGGCAGGTTAATGAAAAACTGTTTTTT.

The rearrangement links TRBV7-9 to TRBJ1-5; 10 positions match TRBD1. The V segment lost 4 bases and the J segment 4 bases; nucleotides outside the gene matches: 7. Germline-derived CDR1 and CDR2 are SEHNR and FQNEAQ (reference sequence). This CDR3 is built from 16 residues. The CDR3 is CASSSPGTGENQPQHF. The CDR3 region has the DNA TGTGCCAGCAGCTCCCCGGGGACAGGGGAAAATCAGCCCCAGCATTTT.

This clone was counted a few times. The rearrangement joins TRBV30 to TRBJ1-2; D is uncertain. Trimming removed 2 bases at V and 4 bases at J, with 11 bases between. Germline V gene data show CDR1 as GTSNPN and CDR2 as SVGIG (reference sequence). This CDR3 has 13 residues. The CDR3 loop reads CAWSLGNLYGYTF. In DNA, the CDR3 is TGTGCCTGGAGTCTCGGGAATCTCTATGGCTACACCTTC.

The chain carries TRBV6-5 and TRBJ2-2; D is possibly TRBD1 (6 bases). The CDR3 extends over 14 amino acids. Trimming shortened V by 8 bases and J by 1 base, and 11 bases separated the two germline ends. Germline loops: CDR1 MNHEY, CDR2 SVGAGI. CDR3 region: CASSGQGNTGELFF. In DNA, the CDR3 is TGTGCCAGCTCGGGACAAGGGAACACCGGGGAGCTGTTTTTT.

This sequence joins TRBV25-1 and TRBJ1-2, with no clear D. Germline loops: CDR1 MGHDK, CDR2 SYGVNS. Deletions cut 4 bases from V and 2 bases from J, with 17 bases between. The CDR3 covers 16 residues. The chain's CDR3 is CASSGYFGNFNYGYTF. CDR3 bases: TGTGCCAGCAGTGGCTACTTCGGGAACTTCAACTATGGCTACACCTTC.

V usage is TRBV7-2 and J usage is TRBJ1-2, with 7 bases identical to TRBD1. Trimming at V came to 5 bases and at J to 8 bases, leaving 14 bases not matched to a gene. The CDR3 has 15 residues. Germline V lookup: CDR1 SGHTA, CDR2 FQGNSA. DNA of the CDR3: TGTGCCAGCAGCGACAAACCACAGGGGATAGGGGGCTACACCTTC. Protein: CASSDKPQGIGGYTF.

The chain uses TRBV28 and TRBJ1-1, with 8 bases that match TRBD1. Germline V lookup: CDR1 MDHEN, CDR2 SYDVKM. V gave up 3 bases and J gave up 0 bases; unmatched junction bases: 6. This CDR3 has 16 amino acids. In DNA form, the CDR3 reads TGTGCCAGCAGTTTCGGACAGGGACTAATGAACACTGAAGCTTTCTTT. Amino acids: CASSFGQGLMNTEAFF.

This clone was detected once. Relative to the germline gene, one junction end is altered; a read error may explain this. The sample carries other DNA sequences with the same CDR3. The chain carries TRBV7-2 and TRBJ2-7; 9 positions match TRBD1. Germline V lookup: CDR1 SGHTA, CDR2 FQGNSA. The length of the CDR3 is 16 residues. CDR3 sequence reads: CASSNDRDRAAYEQYF. The CDR3 region has the DNA TGTGCCAGCAGCAACGACCGGGACAGGGCCGCCTATGAGCAGTACTTC.

This clone was counted a few times. The genes are TRBV6-5 and TRBJ1-6; 8 bases align to TRBD1. CDR1 and CDR2 from the germline V gene are MNHEY and SVGAGI. The V and J ends lost 0 bases and 10 bases, in that order; junction bases with no gene match: 5. CDR3 length: 15 residues. CDR3: CASSYSSTGESPLHF. For the CDR3, the DNA is TGTGCCAGCAGTTACTCGTCGACAGGGGAGTCACCCCTCCACTTT.

The rearrangement uses TRBV5-1 and TRBJ2-2; 15 bases align to TRBD2. CDR3 length: 18 amino acids. The V gene end was trimmed by 4 bases and the J gene end by 2 bases; junction bases not matched to a gene: 6. Per the germline V gene, CDR1 is SGHRS and CDR2 is YFSETQ. Written as DNA, the CDR3 is TGCGCCAGCAGCCCGGGGACTAGCGGGGGGACAAACACCGGGGAGCTGTTTTTT. Amino acids: CASSPGTSGGTNTGELFF.

The chain links TRBV28 to TRBJ1-5; 7 nucleotides align to TRBD1. This CDR3 has 14 amino acids. Germline V gene sequence: CDR1 MDHEN, CDR2 SYDVKM. The ends lost 5 bases at V and 6 bases at J; junction bases unmatched: 7. This chain's CDR3 is CASSPSQGTQPQHF. DNA for the CDR3: TGTGCCAGCAGTCCATCACAGGGGACTCAGCCCCAGCATTTT.